Listed below are T cell receptor beta chains from one sample, sequenced in a study of blood T cells in healthy people across ages. TCRdb called the 5' RACE reads again in MiXCR, with one record for every CDR3 protein. The sample carries roughly 1.9 million distinct CDR3 sequences, roughly two fifths recorded once. Sequenced material: blood. These receptor sequences come from a human donor in good health. The CDR3 runs from the conserved cysteine through the conserved F or W. The order of the fields is J gene, clone size, V gene, D gene, CDR3 protein, CDR3 DNA. The D gene is left open where the match is weak. Clone size is stated in some rows and not others, as once, few, many or a class when expanded.

>TRBJ2-1|NA|TRBV12-3/TRBV12-4|NA
CASSSLAPTSNEQFF
TGTGCCAGCAGCTCTCTAGCGCCAACGTCCAATGAGCAGTTCTTC
>TRBJ1-2|few|TRBV29-1|NA
CSVEGRWDGYTF
TGCAGCGTTGAGGGCAGATGGGATGGCTACACCTTC
>TRBJ1-6|few|TRBV25-1|NA
CASSEGIGEASNPPLHF
TGTGCCAGCAGTGAGGGAATCGGGGAAGCTTCTAATCCACCCCTCCACTTT
>TRBJ1-2|few|TRBV6-1|NA
CASSERAWQGLPPNYGYTF
TGTGCCAGCAGTGAACGGGCGTGGCAGGGCCTACCCCCTAACTATGGCTACACCTTC
>TRBJ2-7|NA|TRBV10-3|NA
CAIRSGEAYEQYF
TGTGCCATCAGGTCCGGTGAGGCCTACGAGCAGTACTTC
>TRBJ2-7|NA|TRBV7-2|NA
CASSLDVGGPYEQYF
TGTGCCAGCAGCTTAGACGTAGGGGGGCCCTACGAGCAGTACTTC
>TRBJ2-3|few|TRBV6-5|NA
CASSYNDGDTQYF
TGTGCCAGCAGTTACAACGATGGGGATACGCAGTATTTT
>TRBJ2-3|NA|TRBV4-3|NA
CASSQDGQGVSDTQYF
TGCGCCAGCAGCCAAGATGGGCAGGGTGTGTCAGATACGCAGTATTTT
>TRBJ1-1|few|TRBV9|NA
CASRPPQNTEAFF
TGTGCCAGCAGACCACCCCAGAACACTGAAGCTTTCTTT
>TRBJ1-2|many|TRBV4-3|TRBD1
CASSQDPGTGDGYTF
TGCGCCAGCAGCCAGGATCCCGGGACAGGGGACGGCTACACCTTC
>TRBJ1-5|NA|TRBV20-1|NA
CSARDLGRGENQPQHF
TGCAGTGCTAGAGATCTGGGCCGGGGGGAGAATCAGCCCCAGCATTTT
>TRBJ1-1|few|TRBV2|NA
CASSFDQNTEAFF
TGTGCCAGCAGCTTCGATCAGAACACTGAAGCTTTCTTT
>TRBJ1-1|NA|TRBV20-1|TRBD1
CSGETGGDDTEAFF
TGCAGTGGGGAGACAGGGGGGGACGATACTGAAGCTTTCTTT
>TRBJ2-7|few|TRBV9|NA
CASSVGGGATDYEQYF
TGTGCCAGCAGCGTAGGAGGGGGGGCTACCGACTACGAGCAGTACTTC
>TRBJ2-1|NA|TRBV20-1|TRBD2
CSAVSGGASQFF
TGCAGCGCAGTAAGCGGGGGGGCCAGTCAGTTCTTC
>TRBJ1-5|few|TRBV7-2|TRBD1
CASSLRDSYQPQHF
TGTGCCAGCAGCTTAAGGGACAGTTATCAGCCCCAGCATTTT
>TRBJ1-2|few|TRBV11-1|TRBD1
CVSSLTGGEDYGYTF
TGTGTCAGCAGCTTGACAGGGGGCGAGGACTATGGCTACACCTTC
>TRBJ2-5|NA|TRBV7-2|NA
CASSLALEEIGSETQYF
TGTGCCAGCAGCTTAGCGTTGGAGGAGATCGGATCGGAGACCCAGTACTTC
>TRBJ2-6|few|TRBV6-1|TRBD1
CASSEGVRTGSGANVLTF
TGTGCCAGCAGTGAAGGAGTAAGGACAGGGTCTGGGGCCAACGTCCTGACTTTC
>TRBJ1-1|NA|TRBV12-3/TRBV12-4|NA
CASSPPQAHTFEAFF
TGTGCCAGCAGTCCCCCACAGGCTCATACCTTTGAAGCTTTCTTT
>TRBJ1-2|many|TRBV7-3|NA
CASSLDPLANYGYTF
TGTGCCAGCAGCTTAGATCCGTTAGCTAACTATGGCTACACCTTC
>TRBJ2-5|NA|TRBV12-5|NA
CASGLVLSVGGRRETQYF
TGTGCTAGTGGTTTGGTACTCAGTGTCGGGGGGCGCAGGGAGACCCAGTACTTC
>TRBJ1-5|once|TRBV5-5|NA
CASSKHLGDSNQPQHF
TGTGCCAGCAGCAAGCACCTGGGGGATAGCAATCAGCCCCAGCATTTT
>TRBJ2-7|few|TRBV7-9|NA
CASSLSIGDEQYF
TGTGCCAGCAGCTTAAGCATAGGAGACGAGCAGTACTTC
>TRBJ2-7|few|TRBV4-2|NA
CASSQFRGTYEQYF
TGTGCCAGCAGCCAATTTAGAGGGACCTACGAGCAGTACTTC
>TRBJ2-1|NA|TRBV4-2|TRBD2
CASSQAGLADNNEQFF
TGTGCCAGCAGCCAAGCAGGACTAGCGGACAACAATGAGCAGTTCTTC
>TRBJ1-4|NA|TRBV11-2|TRBD1
CASSRGRGGELFF
TGTGCCAGCAGCAGGGGGCGGGGTGGGGAACTGTTTTTT
>TRBJ2-1|few|TRBV7-2|TRBD1
CASSPTGGFYNEQFF
TGTGCCAGCAGCCCAACAGGGGGCTTTTACAATGAGCAGTTCTTC
>TRBJ1-2|NA|TRBV29-1|NA
CSLGGNYGYTF
TGCAGCCTAGGGGGTAACTATGGCTACACCTTC
>TRBJ1-5|few|TRBV29-1|TRBD1
CSVAEFWIRGSSSNQPQHF
TGCAGCGTTGCTGAGTTTTGGATCAGGGGGTCGTCTAGCAATCAGCCCCAGCATTTT
>TRBJ1-2|NA|TRBV5-1|NA
CASSLGTPGNGYTF
TGCGCCAGCAGCTTGGGAACGCCAGGGAACGGCTACACCTTC
>TRBJ2-5|NA|TRBV19|NA
CASSSRGAPQETQYF
TGTGCCAGTAGTAGCAGGGGCGCACCCCAAGAGACCCAGTACTTC
>TRBJ2-1|few|TRBV2|TRBD2
CATLAGIYNEQFF
TGTGCCACCCTAGCGGGGATATACAATGAGCAGTTCTTC
>TRBJ1-5|NA|TRBV6-2/TRBV6-3|TRBD1
CASSSDRGPFNQPQHF
TGTGCCAGCAGCTCCGACAGGGGGCCGTTCAATCAGCCCCAGCATTTT
>TRBJ1-4|NA|TRBV20-1|NA
CSASWAEKLFF
TGCAGTGCTTCCTGGGCTGAAAAACTGTTTTTT
>TRBJ2-3|few|TRBV5-6|TRBD1
CASSKGQLTDTQYF
TGTGCCAGCAGCAAGGGACAGCTCACAGATACGCAGTATTTT
>TRBJ2-7|few|TRBV29-1|NA
CSAGGLGAYEQYF
TGCAGCGCCGGCGGTTTGGGGGCCTACGAGCAGTACTTC
>TRBJ2-5|NA|TRBV14|NA
CASSQERQGKTQYF
TGTGCCAGCAGCCAAGAGCGTCAGGGGAAGACCCAGTACTTC